One sample yielded the 18 T cell receptor beta chains listed below, sequenced in a study of blood T cell repertoires in COVID-19. Sequencing was performed with immunoSEQ multiplex PCR; in TCRdb, only in-frame clones are kept and a portion is missing. The repertoire holds 170,000 or so clones, with approximately 86% as singletons. The source material was peripheral blood. These receptors all come from a man in his 60s with COVID-19, enrolled during active disease.

The J gene is TRBJ1-3, the V gene TRBV3-1 (or the pseudogene TRBV3-2); the match to TRBD1 covers 7 bases. The germline V gene has CDR1 LGHDT and CDR2 YNNKEL (reference sequence). The length of the CDR3 is 13 residues. Trimming cost V 10 bases and J 3 bases; bases outside gene matches: 6. For the CDR3, the DNA is TGTGCCATCAACGCAGGGGGTGGAAACACCATATATTTT. Translation gives CAINAGGGNTIYF.

This clone is a singleton in its sample. The chain has TRBV5-8 and TRBJ2-7, with a weak D call TRBD2 (5 bases). V was clipped by 9 bases and J by 2 bases, with 15 bases between them. The CDR3 totals 13 residues. Germline CDR1 and CDR2: SGHTS and YDEGEE. CDR3 loop: CATRNRGPYEQYF. In nucleotides, the CDR3 is TGTGCCACTAGAAACAGAGGGCCCTACGAGCAGTACTTC.

J is TRBJ1-2 and V is TRBV12-1; the table calls TRBD1, which could not be checked here. TRBV12-1 is termed a pseudogene. The CDR3 has 16 amino acids. Written as DNA, the CDR3 is TGTGCCAGCAGCTTTGAGGGGACAGGGTTCCGGGGCGGCTACACCTTC. Its translation: CASSFEGTGFRGGYTF.

The chain couples TRBV2 to TRBJ2-5; TRBD1 aligns across 8 bases. V shed 4 bases, J shed 1 base, and the junction held 2 bases outside the gene matches. The CDR3 consists of 14 residues. Per germline, CDR1 SNHLY and CDR2 FYNNEI. The CDR3 nucleotides are TGTGCCAGCAGTGGGGACAGGAGCCAAGAGACCCAGTACTTC. This translates into CASSGDRSQETQYF.

This rearrangement joins TRBV19 to TRBJ2-3, with TRBD2 matching 7 bases. Germline V gene sequence: CDR1 LNHDA, CDR2 SQIVND (reference sequence). J gave up 3 bases and V 8 bases, and 11 bases lay outside the gene matches. The CDR3 runs 15 residues. The CDR3 sequence is CASSPWGGKTDTQYF. The CDR3 DNA reads as TGTGCCAGTTCCCCGTGGGGGGGTAAAACAGATACGCAGTATTTT.

This clone occurred a few times. This chain joins TRBV29-1 and TRBJ1-2; possible D gene TRBD1, 5 bases. This CDR3 has 13 residues. The germline gives CDR1 SQVTM, CDR2 ANQGSEA. V lost 4 bases and J 1 base, leaving 10 bases between the germline ends. CDR3 residues: CSVARAGNYGYTF. In DNA form, the CDR3 reads TGCAGCGTTGCCAGGGCCGGTAACTATGGCTACACCTTC.

V is TRBV19 and J is TRBJ2-2; perhaps TRBD2 as D (7 bases). The CDR3 length is 14 residues. The germline gives CDR1 LNHDA, CDR2 SQIVND (reference sequence). Trimming pared 6 bases from V and 6 bases from J, leaving 14 bases between. Written as DNA, the CDR3 is TGTGCCAGTAGGAGGGCGGGGGCCCCCGGGGAGCTGTTTTTT. It translates to CASRRAGAPGELFF.

This clone was recorded only once. The chain links TRBV11-2 to TRBJ2-5; D is uncertain. Germline V gives CDR1 SGHAT, CDR2 FQNNGV. This CDR3 is 14 amino acids long. Between the trimmed V and J ends, which lost 4 bases and 5 bases, there was a span of 14 bases. CDR3 loop: CASSSPEVGETQYF. The CDR3 bases are TGTGCCAGCAGCTCCCCGGAAGTCGGGGAGACCCAGTACTTC.

The chain carries TRBV6-1 and TRBJ2-5; weak D call: TRBD2 (5 bases). Germline CDR1 MNHNS, CDR2 SASEGT. The germline V and J ends were trimmed by 0 bases and 9 bases, with 23 bases remaining between them. The CDR3 loop spans 17 amino acids. CDR3 coding DNA: TGTGCCAGCAGTGAAGCGTTGGGCGCCCCTCTAGCTGGGGCCCAGTACTTC. Protein sequence: CASSEALGAPLAGAQYF.

The chain combines TRBV30 with TRBJ2-3; 11 positions match TRBD2. Germline V gene lookup returns CDR1 GTSNPN and CDR2 SVGIG (reference sequence). CDR3 size: 14 residues. The V gene end was trimmed by 3 bases and the J gene end by 4 bases; junction bases not matched to a gene: 3. CDR3 residues: CAWRLAGASDTQYF. For the CDR3, the DNA is TGTGCCTGGAGACTAGCGGGAGCGTCAGATACGCAGTATTTT.

The V call is TRBV18, the J call TRBJ1-6; 9 bases align to TRBD1. The germline V gene encodes CDR1 KGHSH and CDR2 LQKENI. With V trimmed by 3 bases and J by 9 bases, 9 bases remained unmatched. There are 16 residues in the CDR3. CDR3 region: CASSPSPGQGISPLHF. CDR3 DNA sequence: TGTGCCAGCTCACCCAGCCCGGGACAGGGAATTTCACCCCTCCACTTT. Filled out from reference TRBV18 and TRBJ1-6, the complete variable domain reads NAGVMQNPRHLVRRRGQEARLRCSPMKGHSHVYWYRQLPEEGLKFMVYLQKENIIDESGMPKERFSAEFPKEGPSILRIQQVVRGDSAAYFCASSPSPGQGISPLHFGNGTRLTVT.

This chain uses TRBV12-5 with TRBJ2-1; 7 nucleotides agree with TRBD2. Per germline, CDR1 LGHNT and CDR2 FRNRAP. J was trimmed by 6 bases and V by 5 bases; bases with no gene match: 10. This CDR3 has 15 amino acids. In DNA form, the CDR3 reads TGTGCTAGTGGTCCCTCCGGGACTAAGAGCAATGAGCAGTTCTTC. Translated: CASGPSGTKSNEQFF.

The rearrangement links TRBV7-2 to TRBJ1-5, with TRBD1 matching over 8 bases. J was trimmed by 5 bases and V by 5 bases; bases with no gene match: 11. The length of the CDR3 is 16 residues. CDR1 SGHTA and CDR2 FQGNSA come from the germline V gene. This chain's CDR3 is CASSQGPTGDYQPQHF. The CDR3 DNA follows: TGTGCCAGCAGCCAAGGGCCGACAGGGGACTATCAGCCCCAGCATTTT.

This rearrangement joins TRBV28 to TRBJ1-5, with D unresolved. The CDR3 is 12 amino acids. From germline, CDR1 is MDHEN and CDR2 SYDVKM. With 7 bases removed from V and 1 base from J, the gap between germline ends came to 5 bases. Written as DNA, the CDR3 is TGTGCCAGCAAGCTCAGCAATCAGCCCCAGCATTTT. Protein: CASKLSNQPQHF.

The chain carries TRBV18 and TRBJ2-1; D possibly corresponds to TRBD2 (5 bases). Looked up from germline, CDR1 is KGHSH and CDR2 is LQKENI. The CDR3 spans 14 residues. V was clipped by 2 bases and J by 6 bases, with 11 bases between them. CDR3 amino acids: CASSPTRSGNEQFF. CDR3 coding DNA: TGTGCCAGCTCACCAACTAGATCCGGCAATGAGCAGTTCTTC.

The count of this clone is one. This rearrangement joins TRBV5-8 to TRBJ1-4, with 9 bases lining up with TRBD1. CDR1 is SGHTS, CDR2 YDEGEE, per germline. V lost 2 bases, J lost 6 bases, and 8 bases stayed unmatched. The CDR3 is 16 residues long. CDR3 loop: CASSLEGRQGDEKLFF. In nucleotides, the CDR3 is TGTGCCAGCAGCTTAGAAGGGAGACAGGGGGATGAAAAACTGTTTTTT.

The J gene is TRBJ2-1, the V gene TRBV7-9; 14 nucleotides agree with TRBD2. This CDR3 spans 17 amino acids. Germline values: CDR1 SEHNR, CDR2 FQNEAQ (reference sequence). V lost 5 bases and J lost 4; bases outside the gene matches: 7. CDR3 residues: CASSPTGLAGGYNEQFF. CDR3 nucleotide sequence: TGTGCCAGCAGCCCAACCGGACTAGCGGGGGGATACAATGAGCAGTTCTTC. The full variable domain, completed using reference TRBV7-9 and TRBJ2-1, is DTGVSQNPRHKITKRGQNVTFRCDPISEHNRLYWYRQTLGQGPEFLTYFQNEAQLEKSRLLSDRFSAERPKGSFSTLEIQRTEQGDSAMYLCASSPTGLAGGYNEQFFGPGTRLTVL.

The gene calls are TRBV4-3 and TRBJ2-6; 9 bases line up with TRBD1. In germline, CDR1 is LGHNA, CDR2 YSLEER. V shed 7 bases and J 0 bases; nucleotides not matched to a gene: 10. The CDR3 has 18 residues. CDR3 coding DNA: TGCGCCAGCACTCCTTGGGGACAGGGAGACTCTGGGGCCAACGTCCTGACTTTC. This codes for CASTPWGQGDSGANVLTF.